This note documents a single T cell receptor beta chain sequence. There are many counts of this clonotype. There is no known antigen for this receptor. Base qualities are missing; no much larger clone stands one base away. Deletion took 2 bases off V and 2 bases off J, with a span of 7 bases between the germline ends. The CDR3 sequence holds 14 residues, the cysteine and phenylalanine included. This entry keeps only the CDR3 DNA: 42 bases, framed from base 1. The sample comes from a study of response to subunit inactivated influenza vaccine (dated by TCRdb to 2017 to 2018). In the study overall: Deep quantitative profiling of the T cell receptor repertoire was used in the study to follow responses to a trivalent subunit inactivated influenza vaccine. The research as a whole found: The authors suggested that each seasonal influenza vaccination may recruit only a limited number of new T cells.

Library preparation used RT-PCR. These reads were obtained on an Illumina HiSeq 2500. Using fastp at Q25 and MiXCR, TCRdb reprocessed the public reads and kept productive beta chains. Each record represents a unique CDR3 protein, reported with the most common genes and DNA among its rows. The sample has about 650,000 distinct CDR3 sequences on record, 11% to 15% of them singletons. The ten biggest clones cover 6% to 9.5% of the sample. This clonotype was obtained from a man between 50 and 59 years old who received an inactivated influenza vaccine. Donor details come from another sample of the same person, matched by shared clones. The V gene is TRBV12-3 or TRBV12-4 and the J gene is TRBJ1-5; a confident D gene designation cannot be given. The sequencing used PBMCs from blood, collected 14 days before vaccination. The CDR3 protein: CASSLINRNQPQHF. The sequenced DNA: TGTGCCAGCAGTTTAATAAACCGCAATCAGCCCCAGCATTTT.